A single sample gave rise to the 5 T cell receptor beta chains below, sequenced in a study of T cells in Graves' hyperthyroidism and ophthalmopathy (dated by TCRdb to the late 2010s). The receptor library was made with multiplex PCR. The listed sequencing device is Illumina HiSeq 2000. The TCR beta CDR3 regions were amplified from the RNA transcripts. A first-round RT-PCR of the TCR CDR3 used the HTBI primer set with the Qiagen OneStep RT-PCR kit. TCRdb reprocessed the public reads (quality trimming at Q25 with fastp, clone calling with MiXCR) and kept in-frame beta chains. Entries that share a CDR3 protein sequence are merged under the most common genes and DNA. This sample has about 380,000 distinct CDR3 sequences in its table, and 14% of those were observed once. The leading ten clones occupy 15% to 20% of the sample. The sequenced sample consisted of blood. The source is a woman in her twenties or thirties with Graves' ophthalmopathy.

There are many counts of this clonotype. The chain combines TRBV9 with TRBJ1-2; no clear D gene. The germline V and J ends were trimmed by 1 base and 4 bases, with 8 bases remaining between them. In germline, CDR1 is SGDLS, CDR2 YYNGEE. The length of the CDR3 is 13 residues. The CDR3 loop reads CASSVRRIYGYTF. The CDR3 DNA follows: TGTGCCAGCAGCGTAAGGAGAATCTATGGCTACACCTTC.

At least ten counts were recorded for this clonotype. This chain links TRBV30 with TRBJ2-7, with TRBD2 matching over 7 bases. CDR1 is GTSNPN and CDR2 is SVGIG in the germline V gene (reference sequence). V lost 1 base, J lost 6 bases, and 3 bases stayed unmatched. This CDR3 region has 12 residues. DNA for the CDR3: TGTGCCTGGAGTGGACTAGCCTTCGAGCAGTACTTC. Its protein product is CAWSGLAFEQYF.

This clonotype was seen repeatedly, ten times or more. The chain has TRBV2 and TRBJ1-5; possibly TRBD1 for D (5 bases). V was clipped by 10 bases and J by 1 base, with 20 bases between them. This CDR3 contains 16 residues. The germline V gene has CDR1 SNHLY and CDR2 FYNNEI. The CDR3: CATADGRGGSNQPQHF. CDR3 DNA: TGTGCCACCGCGGATGGCCGGGGCGGGAGCAATCAGCCCCAGCATTTT.

This clonotype was seen a handful of times. The CDR3 sequence: CASSATSGGYALTQFF. In DNA, the CDR3 is TGTGCCAGCAGCGCCACAAGCGGGGGGTACGCTTTGACGCAGTTCTTC. This chain connects TRBV9 to TRBJ2-1, with TRBD2 matching over 9 bases. After removal of 3 bases from V and 12 bases from J, the junction contained 16 bases not matched to a gene. Germline V lookup: CDR1 SGDLS, CDR2 YYNGEE. The CDR3 has 16 amino acids.

This clonotype was recorded many times. J is TRBJ2-3 and V is TRBV29-1; 11 bases fit TRBD2. The ends lost 2 bases at V and 5 bases at J; junction bases unmatched: 9. The CDR3 is made up of 16 amino acids. The germline CDR1 and CDR2 sequences are SQVTM and ANQGSEA. For the CDR3, the DNA is TGCAGCGTTGAATCCGTAGCGGGGGGGCGTGGAGATACGCAGTATTTT. Translating it yields CSVESVAGGRGDTQYF.